This T cell receptor (beta chain) is from a study of Graves' ophthalmopathy and Graves' hyperthyroidism. Whole-study context: Prior to any treatment, peripheral blood was collected at the time of initial diagnosis. Study results and limitations: Blood contained most expanded thyroid clonotypes exceeding 0.001 frequency. Ophthalmopathy could be told apart from stable hyperthyroidism by a 13-signature model (under 90% sensitivity, approximately 81% specificity).

The V end was cut by 0 bases, the J end by 8 bases, with 16 bases between. CDR1 and CDR2 (germline): MGHRA, YSYEKL. The CDR3 length is 15 residues. Amplification targeted the TCR beta CDR3 regions, with RNA transcripts as the source material. RT-PCR with HTBI primers came first, then second-round multiplex PCR. Each CDR3 protein gets one entry after TCRdb re-called the multiplex PCR reads with MiXCR. The repertoire holds hundreds of thousands of distinct CDR3 sequences, with roughly two fifths as singletons. This clonotype was detected ten times or more. Its target is not known. V gene TRBV4-1 combines with J gene TRBJ1-1; no firm D call. The receptor was derived from an adult man with Graves' ophthalmopathy. Material: peripheral blood. CDR3 loop: CASSQEGAPSVEAFF. For the CDR3, the DNA is TGCGCCAGCAGCCAAGAAGGTGCGCCCTCAGTCGAAGCTTTCTTT.